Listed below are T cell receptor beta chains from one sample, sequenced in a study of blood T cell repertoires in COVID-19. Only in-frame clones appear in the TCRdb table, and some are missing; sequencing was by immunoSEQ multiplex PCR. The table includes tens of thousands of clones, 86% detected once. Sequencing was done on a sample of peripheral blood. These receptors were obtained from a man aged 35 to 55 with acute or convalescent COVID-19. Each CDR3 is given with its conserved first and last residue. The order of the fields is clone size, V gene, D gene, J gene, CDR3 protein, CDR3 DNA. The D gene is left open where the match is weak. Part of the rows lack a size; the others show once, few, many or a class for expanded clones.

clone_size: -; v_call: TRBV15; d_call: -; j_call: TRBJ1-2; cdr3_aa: CATSRDRAGSGGYTF; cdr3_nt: TGTGCCACCAGCAGAGATCGAGCCGGCTCAGGTGGCTACACCTTC
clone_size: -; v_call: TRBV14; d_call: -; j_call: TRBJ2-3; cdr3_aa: CASSHLTGRGTDTQYF; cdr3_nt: TGTGCCAGCAGCCACCTCACAGGTCGAGGCACAGATACGCAGTATTTT
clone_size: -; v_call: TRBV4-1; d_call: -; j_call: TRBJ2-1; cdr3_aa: CASSQAGSTYNEQFF; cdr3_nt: TGCGCCAGCAGCCAAGCAGGGTCGACCTACAATGAGCAGTTCTTC
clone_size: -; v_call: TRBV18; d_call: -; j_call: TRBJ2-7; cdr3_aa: CASSPPTGTYEQYF; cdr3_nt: TGTGCCAGCTCACCACCGACAGGAACCTACGAGCAGTACTTC
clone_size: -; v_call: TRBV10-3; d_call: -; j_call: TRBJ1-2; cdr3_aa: CAISETFLTGMESGYTF; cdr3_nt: TGTGCCATCAGTGAGACTTTTCTCACAGGGATGGAATCAGGCTACACCTTC
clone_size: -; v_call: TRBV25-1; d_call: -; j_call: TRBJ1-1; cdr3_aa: CASRGGWETEAFF; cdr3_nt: TGTGCCAGCAGGGGGGGTTGGGAGACTGAAGCTTTCTTT
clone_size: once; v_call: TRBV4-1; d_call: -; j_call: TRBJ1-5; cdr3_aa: CASSQGHENQPQHF; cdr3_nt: TGCGCCAGCAGCCAAGGACACGAAAATCAGCCCCAGCATTTT
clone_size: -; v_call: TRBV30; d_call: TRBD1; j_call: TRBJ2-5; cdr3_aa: CAWSRRQGYQETQYF; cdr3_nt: TGTGCCTGGAGTCGGAGACAGGGGTACCAAGAGACCCAGTACTTC
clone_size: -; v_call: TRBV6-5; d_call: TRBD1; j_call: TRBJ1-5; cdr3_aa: CASSRGQSNQPQHF; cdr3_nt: TGTGCCAGCAGCCGGGGACAGAGCAATCAGCCCCAGCATTTT
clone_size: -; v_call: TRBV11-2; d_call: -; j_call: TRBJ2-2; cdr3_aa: CASSLTWAGTAGELFF; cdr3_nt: TGTGCCAGCAGCTTAACGTGGGCGGGAACGGCCGGGGAGCTGTTTTTT
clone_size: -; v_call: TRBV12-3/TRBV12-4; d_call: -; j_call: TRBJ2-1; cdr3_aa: CASSLQVYNEQFF; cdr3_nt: TGTGCCAGCAGTTTACAGGTCTACAATGAGCAGTTCTTC
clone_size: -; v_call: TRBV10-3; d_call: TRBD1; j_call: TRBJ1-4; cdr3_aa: CAIGTAINEKLFF; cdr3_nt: TGTGCCATAGGGACAGCCATTAATGAAAAACTGTTTTTT
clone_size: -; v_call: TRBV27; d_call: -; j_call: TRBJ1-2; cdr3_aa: CASSARRSYGYTF; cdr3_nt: TGTGCCAGCAGTGCCCGACGGAGCTATGGCTACACCTTC
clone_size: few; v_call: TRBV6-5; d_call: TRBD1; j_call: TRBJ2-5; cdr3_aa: CASREDRVRLETQYF; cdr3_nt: TGTGCCAGCAGAGAGGACAGGGTACGGTTGGAGACCCAGTACTTC
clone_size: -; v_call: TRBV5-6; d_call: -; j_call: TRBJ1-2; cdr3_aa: CASSLASAGPGYTF; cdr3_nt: TGTGCCAGCAGCTTGGCCTCGGCAGGGCCTGGCTACACCTTC
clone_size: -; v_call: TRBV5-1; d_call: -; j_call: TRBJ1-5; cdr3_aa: CASSYDDRSYSNQPQHF; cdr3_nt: TGCGCCAGCAGTTATGACGACAGGTCCTATAGCAATCAGCCCCAGCATTTT
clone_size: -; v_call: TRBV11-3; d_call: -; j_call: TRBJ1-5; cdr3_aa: CASSPGNVPWPQHF; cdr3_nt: TGTGCCAGCAGCCCGGGGAATGTCCCTTGGCCCCAGCATTTT
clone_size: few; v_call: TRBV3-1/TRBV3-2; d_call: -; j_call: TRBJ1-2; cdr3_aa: CASGGWGYGYTF; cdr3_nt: TGTGCCAGCGGGGGGTGGGGATATGGCTACACCTTC
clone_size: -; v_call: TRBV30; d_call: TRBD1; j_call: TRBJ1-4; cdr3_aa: CAWRGQSNEKLFF; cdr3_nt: TGTGCCTGGAGGGGACAGAGCAATGAAAAACTGTTTTTT
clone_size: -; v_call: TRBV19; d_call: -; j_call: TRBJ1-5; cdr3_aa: CASSMGGAYNQPQHF; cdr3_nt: TGTGCCAGTAGTATGGGAGGAGCTTACAATCAGCCCCAGCATTTT
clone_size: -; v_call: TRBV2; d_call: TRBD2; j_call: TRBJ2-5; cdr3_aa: CASSSALAGGQETQYF; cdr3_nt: TGTGCCAGCAGCTCCGCTCTAGCGGGGGGGCAAGAGACCCAGTACTTC
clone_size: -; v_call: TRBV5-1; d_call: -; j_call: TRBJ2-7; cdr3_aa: CASSLESELQGQYF; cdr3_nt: TGCGCCAGCAGCTTGGAATCAGAACTACAGGGACAGTACTTC
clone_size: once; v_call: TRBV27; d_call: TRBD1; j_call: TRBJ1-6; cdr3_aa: CASTWDRNYSPLHF; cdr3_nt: TGTGCCAGCACCTGGGACAGAAACTATTCACCCCTCCACTTT
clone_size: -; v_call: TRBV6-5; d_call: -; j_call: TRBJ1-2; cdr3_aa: CASWQGKNYGYTF; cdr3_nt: TGTGCTAGCTGGCAGGGGAAAAACTATGGCTACACCTTC
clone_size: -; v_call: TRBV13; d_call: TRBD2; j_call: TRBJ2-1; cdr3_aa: CASSTRPPFAGGQNEQFF; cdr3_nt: TGTGCCAGCAGCACCCGGCCCCCTTTCGCGGGGGGGCAGAATGAGCAGTTCTTC
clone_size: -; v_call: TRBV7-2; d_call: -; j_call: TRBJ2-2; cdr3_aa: CASSLVFGGPNTGELFF; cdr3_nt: TGTGCCAGCAGCTTAGTATTCGGGGGACCGAACACCGGGGAGCTGTTTTTT
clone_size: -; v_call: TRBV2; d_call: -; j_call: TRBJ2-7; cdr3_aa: CASSGGIGPSGYEQYF; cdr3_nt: TGTGCCAGCAGTGGGGGCATCGGTCCATCGGGCTACGAGCAGTACTTC
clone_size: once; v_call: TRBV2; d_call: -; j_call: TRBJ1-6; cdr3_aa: CASSAREGEYSPLHF; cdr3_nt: TGTGCCAGCAGTGCCCGGGAGGGAGAGTACTCACCCCTCCACTTT
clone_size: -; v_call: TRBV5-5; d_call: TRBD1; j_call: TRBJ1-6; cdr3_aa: CASSLGTGDSPLHF; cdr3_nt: TGTGCCAGCAGTCTCGGGACAGGAGATTCACCCCTCCACTTT
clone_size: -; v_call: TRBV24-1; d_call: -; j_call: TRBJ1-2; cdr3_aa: CATSDGPGQTNYGYTF; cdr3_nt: TGTGCCACCAGTGATGGGCCGGGACAAACAAACTATGGCTACACCTTC
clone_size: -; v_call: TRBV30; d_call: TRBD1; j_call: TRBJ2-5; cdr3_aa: CAWSPMGQGRETQYF; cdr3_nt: TGTGCCTGGAGTCCAATGGGACAGGGGAGGGAGACCCAGTACTTC
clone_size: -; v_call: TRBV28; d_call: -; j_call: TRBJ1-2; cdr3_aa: CASINRGAGRALYGYTF; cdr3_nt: TGTGCCAGCATCAACCGAGGGGCAGGGAGGGCTCTCTATGGCTACACCTTC
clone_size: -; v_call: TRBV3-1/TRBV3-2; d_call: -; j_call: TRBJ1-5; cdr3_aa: CASSQDHRGQPQHF; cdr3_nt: TGTGCCAGCAGCCAAGATCATCGAGGCCAGCCCCAGCATTTT
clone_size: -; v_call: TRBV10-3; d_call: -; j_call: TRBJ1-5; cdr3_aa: CAIGGGNQPQHF; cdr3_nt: TGTGCCATCGGGGGGGGCAATCAGCCCCAGCATTTT
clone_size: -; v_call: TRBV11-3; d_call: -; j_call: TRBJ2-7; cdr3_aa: CASSLRRQVHEQYF; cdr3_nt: TGTGCCAGCAGCTTAAGGAGGCAGGTCCACGAGCAGTACTTC
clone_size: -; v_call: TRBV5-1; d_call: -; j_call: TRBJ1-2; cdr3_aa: CASSSGTTKYYGYTF; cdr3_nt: TGCGCCAGCAGCTCCGGGACAACCAAATACTATGGCTACACCTTC
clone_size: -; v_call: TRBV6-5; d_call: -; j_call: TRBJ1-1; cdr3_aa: CATRRGGDTEAFF; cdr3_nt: TGTGCCACAAGGAGGGGGGGGGACACTGAAGCTTTCTTT
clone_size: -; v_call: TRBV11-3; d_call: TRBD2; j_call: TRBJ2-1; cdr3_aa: CASSLDHYLLAGNYNEQFF; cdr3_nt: TGTGCCAGCAGCTTAGACCACTACTTACTAGCGGGGAACTACAATGAGCAGTTCTTC
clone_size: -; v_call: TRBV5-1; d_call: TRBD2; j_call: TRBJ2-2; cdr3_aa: CASSLDVPGGTGELFF; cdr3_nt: TGCGCCAGCAGCTTGGACGTCCCCGGGGGGACCGGGGAGCTGTTTTTT
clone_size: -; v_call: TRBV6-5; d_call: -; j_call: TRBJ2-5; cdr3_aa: CASSGGISQETQYF; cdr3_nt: TGTGCCAGCAGCGGAGGGATTAGCCAAGAGACCCAGTACTTC
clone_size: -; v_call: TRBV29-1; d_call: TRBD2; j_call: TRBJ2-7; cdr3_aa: CSVGGYEQYF; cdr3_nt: TGCAGCGTGGGGGGGTACGAGCAGTACTTC
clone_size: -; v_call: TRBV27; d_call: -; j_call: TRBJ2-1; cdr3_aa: CASSFGGFSYNEQFF; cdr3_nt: TGTGCCAGCAGTTTCGGGGGATTCTCCTACAATGAGCAGTTCTTC
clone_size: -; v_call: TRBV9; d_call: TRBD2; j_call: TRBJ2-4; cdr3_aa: CASSVGLAGGPAKNIQYF; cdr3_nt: TGTGCCAGCAGCGTGGGACTAGCGGGGGGGCCGGCCAAAAACATTCAGTACTTC
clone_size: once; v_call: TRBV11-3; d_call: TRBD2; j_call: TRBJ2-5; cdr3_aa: CASSSRLAGGEETQYF; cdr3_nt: TGTGCCAGCAGCTCAAGACTAGCGGGGGGAGAGGAGACCCAGTACTTC
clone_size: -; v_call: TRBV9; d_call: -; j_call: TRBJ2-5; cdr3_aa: CASSVAVGAQETQYF; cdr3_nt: TGTGCCAGCAGCGTAGCTGTTGGGGCCCAAGAGACCCAGTACTTC
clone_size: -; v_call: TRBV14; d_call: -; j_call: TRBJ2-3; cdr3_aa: CASSQVLTDTQYF; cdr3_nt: TGTGCCAGCAGCCAAGTTCTCACAGATACGCAGTATTTT
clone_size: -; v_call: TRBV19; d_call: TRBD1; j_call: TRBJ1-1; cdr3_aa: CASSNRRQGMNTEAFF; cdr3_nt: TGTGCCAGTAGTAACAGACGACAGGGGATGAACACTGAAGCTTTCTTT